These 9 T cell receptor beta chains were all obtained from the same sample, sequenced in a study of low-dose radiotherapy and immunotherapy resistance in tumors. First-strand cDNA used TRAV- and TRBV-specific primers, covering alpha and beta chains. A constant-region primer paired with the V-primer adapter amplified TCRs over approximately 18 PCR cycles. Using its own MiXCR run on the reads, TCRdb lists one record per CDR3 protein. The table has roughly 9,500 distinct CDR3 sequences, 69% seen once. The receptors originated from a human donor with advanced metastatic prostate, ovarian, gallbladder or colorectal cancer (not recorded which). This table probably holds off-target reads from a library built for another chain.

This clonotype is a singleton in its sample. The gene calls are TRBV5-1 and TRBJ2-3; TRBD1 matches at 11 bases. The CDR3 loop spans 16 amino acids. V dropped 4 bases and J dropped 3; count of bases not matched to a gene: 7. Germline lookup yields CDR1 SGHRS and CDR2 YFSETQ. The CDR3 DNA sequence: TGCGCCAGCAGCACCTCCGGGACAGGGGGAACAGATACGCAGTATTTT. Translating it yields CASSTSGTGGTDTQYF.

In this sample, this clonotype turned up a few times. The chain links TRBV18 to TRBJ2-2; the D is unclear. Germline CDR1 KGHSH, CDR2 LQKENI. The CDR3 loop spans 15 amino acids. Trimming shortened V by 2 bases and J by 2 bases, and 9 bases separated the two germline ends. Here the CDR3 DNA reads TGTGCCAGCTCACCAAAGGAAGGTAACACCGGGGAGCTGTTTTTT. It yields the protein CASSPKEGNTGELFF.

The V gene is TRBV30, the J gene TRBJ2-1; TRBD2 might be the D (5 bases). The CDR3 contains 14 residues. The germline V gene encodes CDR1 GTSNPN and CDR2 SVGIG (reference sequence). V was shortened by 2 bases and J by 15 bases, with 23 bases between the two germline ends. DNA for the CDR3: TGTGCCTGGAGTCCCTCGCTCGTTATGCAAGAGGGGTTCTTC. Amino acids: CAWSPSLVMQEGFF.

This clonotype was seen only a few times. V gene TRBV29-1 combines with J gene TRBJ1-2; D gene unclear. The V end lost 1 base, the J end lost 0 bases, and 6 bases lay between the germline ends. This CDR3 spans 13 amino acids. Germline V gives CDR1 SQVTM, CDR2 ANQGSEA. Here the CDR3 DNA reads TGCAGCGTTGAAGGCAGATCTAACTATGGCTACACCTTC. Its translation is CSVEGRSNYGYTF.

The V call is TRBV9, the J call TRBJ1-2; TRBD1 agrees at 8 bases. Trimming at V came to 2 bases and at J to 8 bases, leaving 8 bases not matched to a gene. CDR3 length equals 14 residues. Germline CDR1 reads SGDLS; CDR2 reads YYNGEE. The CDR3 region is CASSVSTGDFGYTF. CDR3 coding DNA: TGTGCCAGCAGCGTCTCGACAGGGGACTTCGGCTACACCTTC.

CDR3 protein: CASSQETSGTGLYEQYF. CDR3 nucleotide sequence: TGCGCCAGCAGCCAAGAGACCTCCGGGACAGGTCTCTACGAGCAGTACTTC. The chain carries TRBV4-1 and TRBJ2-7; 8 positions agree with TRBD1. The J segment lost 3 bases and the V segment lost 0 bases, leaving 10 bases of the junction unmatched. Germline CDR1 and CDR2: MGHRA and YSYEKL. The CDR3 is made up of 17 amino acids.

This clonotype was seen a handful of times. The CDR3 loop is CASSYRRLAGDEDTQYF. The CDR3 nucleotides are TGTGCCAGCAGTTACCGCCGACTAGCGGGGGATGAAGATACGCAGTATTTT. This chain joins TRBV6-6 and TRBJ2-3; TRBD2 matches 12 bases. Germline CDR1 is MNHNY and CDR2 is SVGAGI (reference sequence). Trimming cost V 2 bases and J 5 bases; bases outside gene matches: 8. The CDR3 runs to 17 residues.

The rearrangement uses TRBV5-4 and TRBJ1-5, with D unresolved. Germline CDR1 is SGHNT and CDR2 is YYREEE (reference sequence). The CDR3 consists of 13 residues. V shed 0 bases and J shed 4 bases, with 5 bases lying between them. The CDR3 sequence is CASSLDGNQPQHF. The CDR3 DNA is TGTGCCAGCAGCTTGGACGGGAATCAGCCCCAGCATTTT. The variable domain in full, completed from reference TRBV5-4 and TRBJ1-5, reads ETGVTQSPTHLIKTRGQQVTLRCSSQSGHNTVSWYQQALGQGPQFIFQYYREEENGRGNFPPRFSGLQFPNYSSELNVNALELDDSALYLCASSLDGNQPQHFGDGTRLSIL.

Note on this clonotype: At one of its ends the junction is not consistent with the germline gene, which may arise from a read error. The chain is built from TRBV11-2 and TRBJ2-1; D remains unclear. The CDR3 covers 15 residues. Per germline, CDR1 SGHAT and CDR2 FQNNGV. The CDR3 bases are TGTGCCAGCAGCTTAGATGAGTTAATCTACAATGAGCAGATCTTC. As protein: CASSLDELIYNEQIF.